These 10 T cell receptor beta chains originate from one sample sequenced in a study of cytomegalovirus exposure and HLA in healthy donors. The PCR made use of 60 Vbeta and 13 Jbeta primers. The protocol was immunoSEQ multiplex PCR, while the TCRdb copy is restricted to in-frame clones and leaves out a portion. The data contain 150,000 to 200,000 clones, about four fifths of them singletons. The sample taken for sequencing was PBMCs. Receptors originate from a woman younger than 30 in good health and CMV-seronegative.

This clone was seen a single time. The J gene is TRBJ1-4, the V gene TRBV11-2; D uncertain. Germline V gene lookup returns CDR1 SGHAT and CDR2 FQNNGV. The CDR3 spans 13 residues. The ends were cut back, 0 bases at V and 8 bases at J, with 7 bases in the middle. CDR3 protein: CASSLEGSEKLFF. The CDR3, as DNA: TGTGCCAGCAGCTTAGAGGGCAGCGAAAAACTGTTTTTT.

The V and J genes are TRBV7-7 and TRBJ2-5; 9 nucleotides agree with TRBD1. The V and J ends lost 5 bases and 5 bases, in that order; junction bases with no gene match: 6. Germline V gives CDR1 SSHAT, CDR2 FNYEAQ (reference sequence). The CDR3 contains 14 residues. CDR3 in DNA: TGTGCCAGCAGCCCGACAGGGGGGATGGAGACCCAGTACTTC. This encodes CASSPTGGMETQYF.

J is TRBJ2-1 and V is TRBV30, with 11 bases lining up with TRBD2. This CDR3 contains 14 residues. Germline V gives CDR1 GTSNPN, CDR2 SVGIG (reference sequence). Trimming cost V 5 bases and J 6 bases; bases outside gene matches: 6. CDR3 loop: CAWQGTSGGNEQFF. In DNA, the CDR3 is TGTGCCTGGCAAGGGACTAGCGGAGGCAATGAGCAGTTCTTC.

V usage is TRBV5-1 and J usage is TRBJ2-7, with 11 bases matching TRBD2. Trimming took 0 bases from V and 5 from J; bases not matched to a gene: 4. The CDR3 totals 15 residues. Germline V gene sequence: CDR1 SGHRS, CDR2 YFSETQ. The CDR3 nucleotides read TGCGCCAGCAGCTTGGCCACTAGCGGGAGTAACGAGCAGTACTTC. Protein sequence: CASSLATSGSNEQYF.

For the CDR3, the DNA is TGTGCCAGCAGCTTAGGACTAGCGGGAGAATTGATCCGGACAGATACGCAGTATTTT. Encoded protein: CASSLGLAGELIRTDTQYF. V gene TRBV7-8 combines with J gene TRBJ2-3; 12 bases align to TRBD2. After removal of 1 base from V and 3 bases from J, the junction contained 11 bases not matched to a gene. Per germline, CDR1 SGHVS and CDR2 FQNEAQ. The CDR3 sequence is 19 residues long.

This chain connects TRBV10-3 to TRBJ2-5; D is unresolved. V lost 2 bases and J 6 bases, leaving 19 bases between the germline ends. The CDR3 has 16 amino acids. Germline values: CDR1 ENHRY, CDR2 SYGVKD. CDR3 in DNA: TGTGCCATCAGTGAGAGGTCCAGTGATAGCATGAAGACCCAGTACTTC. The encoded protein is CAISERSSDSMKTQYF.

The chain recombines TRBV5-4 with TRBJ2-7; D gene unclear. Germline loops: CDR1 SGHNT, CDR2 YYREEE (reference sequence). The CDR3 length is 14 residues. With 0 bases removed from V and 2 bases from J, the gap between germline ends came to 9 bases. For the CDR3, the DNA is TGTGCCAGCAGCTTGGGAGCCACTACCTACGAGCAGTACTTC. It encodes CASSLGATTYEQYF. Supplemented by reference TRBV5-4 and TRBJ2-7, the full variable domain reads ETGVTQSPTHLIKTRGQQVTLRCSSQSGHNTVSWYQQALGQGPQFIFQYYREEENGRGNFPPRFSGLQFPNYSSELNVNALELDDSALYLCASSLGATTYEQYFGPGTRLTVT.

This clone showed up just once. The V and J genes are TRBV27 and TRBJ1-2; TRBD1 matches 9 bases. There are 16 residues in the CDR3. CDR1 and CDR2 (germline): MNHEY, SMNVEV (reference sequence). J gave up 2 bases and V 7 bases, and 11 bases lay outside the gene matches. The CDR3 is CASTKRGQGSNYGYTF. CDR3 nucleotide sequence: TGTGCCAGCACCAAACGGGGACAGGGTTCGAACTATGGCTACACCTTC.

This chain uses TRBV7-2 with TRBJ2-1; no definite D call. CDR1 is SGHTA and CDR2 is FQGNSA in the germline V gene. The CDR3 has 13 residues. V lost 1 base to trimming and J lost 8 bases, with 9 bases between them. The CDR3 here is CASSLGSLYEQFF. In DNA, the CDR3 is TGTGCCAGCAGCTTAGGCAGTCTCTATGAGCAGTTCTTC.

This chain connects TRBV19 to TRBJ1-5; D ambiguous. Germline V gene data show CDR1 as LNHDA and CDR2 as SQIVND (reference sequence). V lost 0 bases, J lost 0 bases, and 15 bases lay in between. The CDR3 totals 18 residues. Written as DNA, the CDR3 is TGTGCCAGTAGTATAGATCTGGAACAGACCGATAGCAATCAGCCCCAGCATTTT. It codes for CASSIDLEQTDSNQPQHF.